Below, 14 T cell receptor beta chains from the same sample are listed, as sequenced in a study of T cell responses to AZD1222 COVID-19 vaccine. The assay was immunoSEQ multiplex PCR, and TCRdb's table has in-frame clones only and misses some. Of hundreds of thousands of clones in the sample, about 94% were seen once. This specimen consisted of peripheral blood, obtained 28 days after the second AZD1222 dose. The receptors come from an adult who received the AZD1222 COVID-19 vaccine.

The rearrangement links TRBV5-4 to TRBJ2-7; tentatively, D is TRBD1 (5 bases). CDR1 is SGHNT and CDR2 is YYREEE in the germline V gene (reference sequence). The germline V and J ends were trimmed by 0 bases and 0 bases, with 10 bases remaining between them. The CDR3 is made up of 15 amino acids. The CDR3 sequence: CASSLEGASSYEQYF. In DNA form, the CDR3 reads TGTGCCAGCAGCTTGGAAGGGGCCAGCTCCTACGAGCAGTACTTC.

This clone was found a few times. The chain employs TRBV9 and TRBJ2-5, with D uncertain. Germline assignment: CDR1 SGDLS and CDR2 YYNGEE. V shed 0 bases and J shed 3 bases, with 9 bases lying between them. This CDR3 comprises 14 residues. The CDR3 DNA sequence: TGTGCCAGCAGCGTAGCGGGCCTCGAAGAGACCCAGTACTTC. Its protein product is CASSVAGLEETQYF.

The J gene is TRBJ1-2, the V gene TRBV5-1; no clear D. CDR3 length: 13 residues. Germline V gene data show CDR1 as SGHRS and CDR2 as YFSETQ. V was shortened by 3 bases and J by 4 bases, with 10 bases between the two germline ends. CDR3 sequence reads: CASSSPTGYGYTF. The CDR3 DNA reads TGCGCCAGCAGCTCTCCGACGGGCTATGGCTACACCTTC.

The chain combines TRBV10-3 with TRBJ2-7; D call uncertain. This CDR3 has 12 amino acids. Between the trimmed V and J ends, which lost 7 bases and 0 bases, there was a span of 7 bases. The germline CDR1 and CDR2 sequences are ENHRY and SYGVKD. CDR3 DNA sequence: TGTGCCATCAAGGGCAACTCCTACGAGCAGTACTTC. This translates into CAIKGNSYEQYF.

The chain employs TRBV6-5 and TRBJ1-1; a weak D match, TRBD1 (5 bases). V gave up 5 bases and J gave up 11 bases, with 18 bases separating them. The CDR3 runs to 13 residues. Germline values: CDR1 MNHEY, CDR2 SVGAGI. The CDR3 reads CASSTIGGTRAFF. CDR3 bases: TGTGCCAGCAGTACCATCGGGGGGACGAGGGCTTTCTTT.

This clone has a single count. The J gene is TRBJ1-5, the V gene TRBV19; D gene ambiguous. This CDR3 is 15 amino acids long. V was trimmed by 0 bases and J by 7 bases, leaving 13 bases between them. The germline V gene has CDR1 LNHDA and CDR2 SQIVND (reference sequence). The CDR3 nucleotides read TGTGCCAGTAGTATAGAGCGCAGAGCAATCCAGCCCCAGCATTTT. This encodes CASSIERRAIQPQHF.

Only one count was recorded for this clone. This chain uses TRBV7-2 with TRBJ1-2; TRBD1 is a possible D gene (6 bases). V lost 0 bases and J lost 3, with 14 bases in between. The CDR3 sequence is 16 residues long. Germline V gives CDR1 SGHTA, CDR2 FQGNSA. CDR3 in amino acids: CASSLAWVRQDYGYTF. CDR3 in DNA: TGTGCCAGCAGCTTAGCCTGGGTGCGACAGGACTATGGCTACACCTTC. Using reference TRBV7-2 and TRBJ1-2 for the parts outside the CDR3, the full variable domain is GAGVSQSPSNKVTEKGKDVELRCDPISGHTALYWYRQSLGQGLEFLIYFQGNSAPDKSGLPSDRFSAERTGGSVSTLTIQRTQQEDSAVYLCASSLAWVRQDYGYTFGSGTRLTVV.

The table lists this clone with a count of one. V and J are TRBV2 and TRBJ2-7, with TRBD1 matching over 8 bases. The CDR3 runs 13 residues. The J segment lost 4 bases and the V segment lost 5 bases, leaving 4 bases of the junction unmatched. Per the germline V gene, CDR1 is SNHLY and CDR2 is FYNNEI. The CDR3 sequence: CASSLDRGYEQYF. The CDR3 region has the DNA TGTGCCAGCAGTTTAGACAGGGGATACGAGCAGTACTTC.

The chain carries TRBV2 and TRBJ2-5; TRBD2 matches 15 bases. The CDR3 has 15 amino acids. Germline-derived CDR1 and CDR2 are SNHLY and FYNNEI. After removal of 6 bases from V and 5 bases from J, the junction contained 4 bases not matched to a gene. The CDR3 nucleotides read TGTGCCAGCAGCAAAGGGACTAGCGGGAGGGAGACCCAGTACTTC. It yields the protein CASSKGTSGRETQYF.

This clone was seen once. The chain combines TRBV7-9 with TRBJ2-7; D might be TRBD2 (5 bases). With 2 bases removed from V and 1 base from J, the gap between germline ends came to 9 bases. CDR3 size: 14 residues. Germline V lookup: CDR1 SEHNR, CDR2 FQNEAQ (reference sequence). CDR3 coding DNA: TGTGCCAGCAGCTTATCCGGGGTGTCCTACGAGCAGTACTTC. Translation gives CASSLSGVSYEQYF.

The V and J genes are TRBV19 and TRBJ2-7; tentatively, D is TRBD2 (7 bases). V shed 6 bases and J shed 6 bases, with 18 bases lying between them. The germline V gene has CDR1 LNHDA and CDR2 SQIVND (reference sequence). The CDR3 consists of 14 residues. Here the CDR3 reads CASSEQGGGIEQYF. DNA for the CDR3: TGTGCCAGTAGCGAACAGGGAGGGGGGATCGAGCAGTACTTC.

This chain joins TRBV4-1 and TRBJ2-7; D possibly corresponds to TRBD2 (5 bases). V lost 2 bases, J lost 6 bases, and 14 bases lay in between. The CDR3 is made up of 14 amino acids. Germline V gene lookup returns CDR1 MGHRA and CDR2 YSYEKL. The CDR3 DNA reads TGCGCCAGCAGCCAACCTCGGACTGGCGGCGAGCAGTACTTC. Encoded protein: CASSQPRTGGEQYF.

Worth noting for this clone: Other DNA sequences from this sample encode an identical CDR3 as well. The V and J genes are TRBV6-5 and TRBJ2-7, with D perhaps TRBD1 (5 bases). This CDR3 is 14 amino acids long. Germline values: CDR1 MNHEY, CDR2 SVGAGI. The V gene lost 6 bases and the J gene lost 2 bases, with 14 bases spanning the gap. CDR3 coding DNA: TGTGCCAGCAGCCCCACGCCAGGGCCCTACGAGCAGTACTTC. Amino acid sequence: CASSPTPGPYEQYF.

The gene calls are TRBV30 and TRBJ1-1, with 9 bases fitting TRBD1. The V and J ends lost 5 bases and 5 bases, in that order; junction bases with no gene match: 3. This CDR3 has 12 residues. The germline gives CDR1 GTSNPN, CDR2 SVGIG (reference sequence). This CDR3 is CAWWDRETEAFF. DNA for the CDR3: TGTGCCTGGTGGGACAGGGAGACTGAAGCTTTCTTT.